This TCR beta chain was obtained from a study of OX40 agonist ivuxolimab in advanced cancers. Study in general: Patients undergoing dose escalation presented with hepatocellular carcinoma, melanoma, renal cell or head and neck cancer.

Only in-frame clones appear in the TCRdb table, and some are missing; sequencing was by immunoSEQ multiplex PCR. The data hold over 70,000 clones, with roughly 84% observed a single time. Exclusion applied to patients with autoimmune disease history or systemic immunosuppression. The CDR3 has 16 residues. Germline CDR1 is MGHDK and CDR2 is SYGVNS. V lost 4 bases and J lost 0, with 13 bases in between. The TCR was taken from an adult with an advanced solid tumor such as melanoma, head and neck, liver or kidney cancer. The specimen was CD4+ or CD8+ T cells sorted from blood, collected in a trial of the OX40 agonist ivuxolimab. The V and J genes are TRBV25-1 and TRBJ2-1; D is possibly TRBD1 (6 bases). CDR3 sequence (DNA): TGTGCCAGCAGTGCCTGGACAGTAAGCTCCTACAATGAGCAGTTCTTC. This gives the protein CASSAWTVSSYNEQFF.